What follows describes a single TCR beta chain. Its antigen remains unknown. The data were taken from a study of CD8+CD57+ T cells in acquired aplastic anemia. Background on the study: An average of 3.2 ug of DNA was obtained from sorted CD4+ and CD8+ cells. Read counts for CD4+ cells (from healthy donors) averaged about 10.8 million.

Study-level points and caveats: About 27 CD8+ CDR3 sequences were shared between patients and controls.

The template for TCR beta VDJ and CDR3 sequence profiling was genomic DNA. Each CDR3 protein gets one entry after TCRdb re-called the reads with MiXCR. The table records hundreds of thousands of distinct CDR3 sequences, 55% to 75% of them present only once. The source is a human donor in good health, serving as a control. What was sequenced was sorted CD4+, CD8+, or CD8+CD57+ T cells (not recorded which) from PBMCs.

For the CDR3, the DNA is TGTGCCAGCAGCTCCCGAGGGAGCAACACGGGCGGGACCCAGTACTTC. This codes for CASSSRGSNTGGTQYF. The rearrangement links TRBV5-5 to TRBJ2-5; D is perhaps TRBD2 (5 bases). The CDR3 is 16 amino acids. Looked up from germline, CDR1 is SGHKS and CDR2 is YYEKEE (reference sequence). The V end lost 3 bases, the J end lost 7 bases, and 22 bases lay between the germline ends.